This note documents a single TCR beta chain sequence. Its antigen is unknown. One entry per CDR3 protein results from TCRdb running MiXCR on the 5' RACE reads. The table shows approximately 1.8 million distinct CDR3 sequences, with under 35% occurring only once. The data stem from a study of identical twins. Study-wide results and caveats: Conclusions leaned on cross-sectional statistical analysis and did not track the same donors over time. Models underestimated how often monozygotic twins shared out-of-frame TCR alpha. Excess sharing by twins proved weaker in beta out-of-frame sequences.

Source material: cord blood. This TCR came from a newborn girl in good health.

The CDR3 here is CASSPRSWEQFF. DNA for the CDR3: TGTGCCAGCAGCCCCCGCAGCTGGGAGCAGTTCTTC. V usage is TRBV6-5 and J usage is TRBJ2-1; no clear D. This CDR3 is 12 amino acids long. V lost 6 bases to trimming and J lost 10 bases, with 13 bases between them. CDR1 and CDR2 (germline): MNHEY, SVGAGI.